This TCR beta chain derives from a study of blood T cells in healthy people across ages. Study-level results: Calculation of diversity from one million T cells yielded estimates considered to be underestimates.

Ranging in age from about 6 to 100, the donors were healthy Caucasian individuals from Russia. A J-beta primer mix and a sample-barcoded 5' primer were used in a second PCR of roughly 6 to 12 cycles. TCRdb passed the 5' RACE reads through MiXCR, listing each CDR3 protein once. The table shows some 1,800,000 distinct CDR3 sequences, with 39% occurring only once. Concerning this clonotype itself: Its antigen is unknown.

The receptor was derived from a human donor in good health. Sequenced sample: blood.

CDR3 bases: TGTGCCTCCCGAGACGGGGGTGGTAGCGATGAGCAGTTCTTC. This codes for CASRDGGGSDEQFF. This chain connects TRBV7-2 to TRBJ2-1; weak D call: TRBD2 (6 bases). The CDR3 has 14 residues. Trimming took off 11 bases at V and 8 bases at J, with 22 bases between the two ends. Germline V lookup: CDR1 SGHTA, CDR2 FQGNSA.